This T cell receptor (beta chain) was identified during a study of patients and donors after allogeneic stem cell transplantation. TCRdb reanalysed the RT-PCR reads using MiXCR and keeps one entry per CDR3 protein. The table records some 200,000 distinct CDR3 sequences, more than 35% of them present only once. V was cut by 3 bases and J by 0 bases, with 12 bases left in between. The CDR3 consists of 16 residues. The material sequenced was blood, either unsorted or a sorted T cell fraction (not recorded which). The clonotype was recovered from a human donor who was either an allogeneic HSCT recipient or a stem cell or donor lymphocyte infusion donor (not recorded which). It is not recorded whose cells these are; they may come from a transplant donor. The rearrangement links TRBV12-3 or TRBV12-4 to TRBJ1-5; no reliable D call. The CDR3 is CASSLATLYSNQPQHF. DNA of the CDR3: TGTGCCAGCAGTTTGGCCACCCTATATAGCAATCAGCCCCAGCATTTT.